The rows below give T cell receptor beta chains drawn from one sample of a study of beta chain features in type 1 diabetes. Profiled with immunoSEQ multiplex PCR; TCRdb holds only in-frame clones, not every one. The sample lists just over 600,000 clones; roughly a sixth were seen once. Sequenced: naive CD4+ T cells from blood. The receptor source for this set is a man between 18 and 29 years old in good health. The CDR3 runs from the conserved cysteine through the conserved F or W. A D gene is named only where the DNA matches it firmly. The size entry is marked missing in some rows and otherwise reads once, few, many or a size class.

V	D	size	J	DNA	CDR3
TRBV18	TRBD1	few	TRBJ1-1	TGTGCCAGCTCACCAGACAGGGCAGACACTGAAGCTTTCTTT	CASSPDRADTEAFF
TRBV19	.	.	TRBJ2-1	TGTGCCAGTAGGCAGAACAATGAGCAGTTCTTC	CASRQNNEQFF
TRBV4-2	TRBD1	.	TRBJ2-7	TGTGCCAGCAGCCAGACAGGGGGAACCTACGAGCAGTACTTC	CASSQTGGTYEQYF
TRBV7-6	.	.	TRBJ2-1	TGTGCCAGCAGCTTAGAGGGTGGGGCAGACTTCTACAATGAGCAGTTCTTC	CASSLEGGADFYNEQFF
TRBV7-9	TRBD1	few	TRBJ1-5	TGTGCCAGCAGCCCCGCGAGGGGGCCCTCGGAGCCCCAGCATTTT	CASSPARGPSEPQHF
TRBV9	.	.	TRBJ2-7	TGTGCCAGCAGCGTCGGACGGGCGCGGGAGCAGTACTTC	CASSVGRAREQYF
TRBV18	.	.	TRBJ2-1	TGTGCCAGCTCGAGCATCAGGGGGGCCTACAATGAGCAGTTCTTC	CASSSIRGAYNEQFF
TRBV6-1	.	few	TRBJ1-5	TGTGCCAGCAGTGAAGCTAGGACCGGGTATTTT	CASSEARTGYF
TRBV29-1	TRBD1	few	TRBJ2-7	TGCAGCGTTGTACAGGGGGCCTACGAGCAGTACTTC	CSVVQGAYEQYF
TRBV14	TRBD2	.	TRBJ2-1	TGTGCCAGCAGCCAAGGGACTAGCGGGCGTTACAATGAGCAGTTCTTC	CASSQGTSGRYNEQFF
TRBV11-3	.	once	TRBJ1-1	TGTGCCAGCAGCTCCGAACGGGGAACTGAAGCTTTCTTT	CASSSERGTEAFF
TRBV9	.	.	TRBJ1-1	TGTGCCAGCAGTTTCGAGGGAACTGTGAAGCTTCTCTTT	CASSFEGTVKLLF
TRBV29-1	.	.	TRBJ1-3	TGCAGCGTTGTTTGGGGCTTCTCTGGAAACACCATATATTTT	CSVVWGFSGNTIYF
TRBV7-2	TRBD1	few	TRBJ1-2	TGTGCCAGCAGCAGGGGGCAGCCACACTATGGCTACACCTTC	CASSRGQPHYGYTF
TRBV9	TRBD1	.	TRBJ2-5	TGTGCCAGCAGCGTAGCTACCGGGACAGGGCAAGAGACCCAGTACTTC	CASSVATGTGQETQYF
TRBV9	TRBD1	.	TRBJ1-5	TGTGCCAGCAGCGTAGCTCCAGGGGGGAATCAGCCCCAGCATTTT	CASSVAPGGNQPQHF
TRBV6-4	TRBD1	few	TRBJ2-2	TGTGCCAGCAGTGCCCAGGGGGCTACGAACACCGGGGAGCTGTTTTTT	CASSAQGATNTGELFF
TRBV6-6	.	.	TRBJ2-7	TGCGCTAGCGCGAGCTCCTACGAGCAGTACTTC	CASASSYEQYF
TRBV7-3	.	.	TRBJ2-1	TGTGCCAGCAGCTTGGGAGGTGAGCAGTTCTTC	CASSLGGEQFF
TRBV28	.	.	TRBJ2-3	TGTGCCAGCAGTTTTCCCTCAGGGCCAGATACGCAGTATTTT	CASSFPSGPDTQYF
TRBV15	TRBD2	.	TRBJ2-7	TGTGCCACCAGCAGCCATAGCGGGGGGATAAGCTCCTACGAGCAGTACTTC	CATSSHSGGISSYEQYF
TRBV4-3	.	.	TRBJ2-1	TGCGCCAGCAGCCAAGACCCCCGAGGCTCCTACAATGAGCAGTTCTTC	CASSQDPRGSYNEQFF
TRBV10-3	TRBD2	.	TRBJ2-3	TGTGCCACTTACGGGACTAGCGGATTTCAAAAAGGGACAGATACGCAGTATTTT	CATYGTSGFQKGTDTQYF
TRBV9	.	few	TRBJ2-2	TGTGCCAGCAGCGTTAGGTCGGCGAACACCGGGGAGCTGTTTTTT	CASSVRSANTGELFF
TRBV6-5	TRBD1	few	TRBJ2-1	TGTGCCAGCAGTACACGGGACAGGGTCGGTGAGCAGTTCTTC	CASSTRDRVGEQFF
TRBV5-4	.	.	TRBJ1-2	TGTGCCAGCAGCTTGGGGGTGGCAAACTATGGCTACACCTTC	CASSLGVANYGYTF
TRBV6-5	.	few	TRBJ1-2	TGTGCCAGCAGTTTCCTACAGGGAAATGGCTACACCTTC	CASSFLQGNGYTF
TRBV7-9	TRBD1	.	TRBJ1-1	TGTGCGAGCCGGACAGGGGGCGAGGGGACTGAAGCTTTCTTT	CASRTGGEGTEAFF